A single T cell receptor (beta chain) is shown here with its context. Per the original methods: Amplification from reference gene primers served as the basis for estimated nucleated cell counts. Sequenced by immunoSEQ multiplex PCR; TCRdb stores in-frame clones only, minus some. V and J calls and clone size are as listed in that table; D and trimming were resolved from the DNA. The sample carries tens of thousands of clones, roughly 84% recorded once. The sample belongs to a study of blood T cell repertoires in COVID-19. Germline CDR1 and CDR2: SGHTA and FQGNSA. CDR3 length: 15 amino acids. V lost 4 bases and J lost 2; bases outside the gene matches: 5.

The chain uses TRBV7-2 and TRBJ2-3; 8 bases map to TRBD2. This receptor was obtained from a woman of 80 years or more with acute or convalescent COVID-19. The sequencing sample was made of peripheral blood. The CDR3 DNA follows: TGTGCCAGCAGCTCCCCGGGGGGGTACACAGATACGCAGTATTTT. Amino acids: CASSSPGGYTDTQYF.